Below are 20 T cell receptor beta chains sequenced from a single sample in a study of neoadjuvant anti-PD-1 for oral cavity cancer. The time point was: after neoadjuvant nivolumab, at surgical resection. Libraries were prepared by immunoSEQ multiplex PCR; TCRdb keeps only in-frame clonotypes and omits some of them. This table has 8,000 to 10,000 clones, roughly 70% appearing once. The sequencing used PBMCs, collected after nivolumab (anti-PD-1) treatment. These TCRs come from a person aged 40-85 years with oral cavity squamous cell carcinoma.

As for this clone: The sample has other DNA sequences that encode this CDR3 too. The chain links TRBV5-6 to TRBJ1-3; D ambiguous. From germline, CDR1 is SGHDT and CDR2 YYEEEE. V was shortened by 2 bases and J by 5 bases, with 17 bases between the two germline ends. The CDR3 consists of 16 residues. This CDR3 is CASSFAAGFLRNTIYF. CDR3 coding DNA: TGTGCCAGCAGCTTCGCGGCAGGCTTTCTCCGAAACACCATATATTTT.

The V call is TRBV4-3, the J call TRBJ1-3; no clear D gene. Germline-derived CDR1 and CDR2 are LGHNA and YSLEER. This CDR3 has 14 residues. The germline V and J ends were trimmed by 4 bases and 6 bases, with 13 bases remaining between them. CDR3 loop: CASSRGGRENTIYF. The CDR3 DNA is TGCGCCAGCAGCCGAGGAGGAAGGGAAAACACCATATATTTT.

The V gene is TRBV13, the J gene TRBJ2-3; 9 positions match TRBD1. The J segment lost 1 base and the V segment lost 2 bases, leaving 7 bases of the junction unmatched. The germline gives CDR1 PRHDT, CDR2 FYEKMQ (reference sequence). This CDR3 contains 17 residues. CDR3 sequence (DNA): TGTGCCAGCAGCTTACAGTCCCGGGACAGGGGCACAGATACGCAGTATTTT. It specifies CASSLQSRDRGTDTQYF.

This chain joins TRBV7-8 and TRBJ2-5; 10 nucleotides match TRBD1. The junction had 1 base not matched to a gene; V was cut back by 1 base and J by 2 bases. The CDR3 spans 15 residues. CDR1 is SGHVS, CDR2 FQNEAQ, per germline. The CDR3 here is CASSLGDRGQETQYF. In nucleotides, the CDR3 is TGTGCCAGCAGCTTAGGGGACAGGGGACAAGAGACCCAGTACTTC.

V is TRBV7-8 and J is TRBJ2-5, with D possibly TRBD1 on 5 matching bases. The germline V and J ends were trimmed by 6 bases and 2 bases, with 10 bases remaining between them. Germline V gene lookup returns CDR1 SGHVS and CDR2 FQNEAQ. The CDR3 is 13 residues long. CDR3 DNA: TGTGCCAGCAGTGCAGGGTTTCAAGAGACCCAGTACTTC. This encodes CASSAGFQETQYF.

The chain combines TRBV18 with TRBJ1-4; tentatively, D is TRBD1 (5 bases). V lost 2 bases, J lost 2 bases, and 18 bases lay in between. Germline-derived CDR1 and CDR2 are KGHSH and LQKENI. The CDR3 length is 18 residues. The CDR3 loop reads CASSPNSGTRLTNEKLFF. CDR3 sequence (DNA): TGTGCCAGCTCACCAAATTCCGGGACCCGTTTGACTAATGAAAAACTGTTTTTT.

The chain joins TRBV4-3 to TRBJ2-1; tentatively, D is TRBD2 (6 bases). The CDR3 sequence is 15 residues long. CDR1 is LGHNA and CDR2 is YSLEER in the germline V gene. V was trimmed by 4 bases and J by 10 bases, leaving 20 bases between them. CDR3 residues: CASSLRWVASEEQFF. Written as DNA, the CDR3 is TGCGCCAGCAGCCTAAGATGGGTGGCTAGCGAGGAGCAGTTCTTC.

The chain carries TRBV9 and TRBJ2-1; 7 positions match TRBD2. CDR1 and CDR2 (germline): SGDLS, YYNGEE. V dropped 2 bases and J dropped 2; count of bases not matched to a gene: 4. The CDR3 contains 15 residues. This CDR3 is CASSVLADTYNEQFF. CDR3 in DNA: TGTGCCAGCAGCGTCCTAGCGGATACCTACAATGAGCAGTTCTTC.

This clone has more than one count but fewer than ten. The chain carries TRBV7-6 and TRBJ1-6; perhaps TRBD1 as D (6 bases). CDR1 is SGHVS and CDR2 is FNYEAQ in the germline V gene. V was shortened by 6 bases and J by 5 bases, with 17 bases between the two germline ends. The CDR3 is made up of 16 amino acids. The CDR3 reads CASRPYTGSDNSPLHF. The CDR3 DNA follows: TGTGCCAGCAGACCGTACACAGGGAGTGATAATTCACCCCTCCACTTT.

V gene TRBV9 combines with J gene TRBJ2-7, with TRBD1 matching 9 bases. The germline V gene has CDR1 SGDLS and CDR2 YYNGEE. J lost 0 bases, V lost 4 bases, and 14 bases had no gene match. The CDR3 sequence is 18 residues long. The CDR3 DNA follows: TGTGCCAGCAGCCCCTCCTTTACTGGACAGGGGAACTCCTACGAGCAGTACTTC. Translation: CASSPSFTGQGNSYEQYF.

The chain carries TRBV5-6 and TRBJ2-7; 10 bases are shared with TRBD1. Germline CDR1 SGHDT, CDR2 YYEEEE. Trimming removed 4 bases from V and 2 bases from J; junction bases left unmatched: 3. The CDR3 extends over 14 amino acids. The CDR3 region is CASSRDRGTYEQYF. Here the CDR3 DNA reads TGTGCCAGCAGCCGGGACAGGGGAACCTACGAGCAGTACTTC.

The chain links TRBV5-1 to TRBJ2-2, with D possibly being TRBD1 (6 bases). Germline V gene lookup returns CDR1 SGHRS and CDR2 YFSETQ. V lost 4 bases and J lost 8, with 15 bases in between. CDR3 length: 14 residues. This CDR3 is CASSPGHYYGELFF. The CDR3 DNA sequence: TGCGCCAGCAGCCCGGGACACTATTATGGGGAGCTGTTTTTT. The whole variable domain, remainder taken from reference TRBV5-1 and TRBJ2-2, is KAGVTQTPRYLIKTRGQQVTLSCSPISGHRSVSWYQQTPGQGLQFLFEYFSETQRNKGNFPGRFSGRQFSNSRSEMNVSTLELGDSALYLCASSPGHYYGELFFGEGSRLTVL.

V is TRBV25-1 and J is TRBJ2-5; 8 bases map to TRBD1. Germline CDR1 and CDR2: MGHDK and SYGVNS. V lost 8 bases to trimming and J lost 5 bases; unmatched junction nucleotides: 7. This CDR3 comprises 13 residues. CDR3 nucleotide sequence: TGTGCCAGCTCCGACAGGGGATCTGAGACCCAGTACTTC. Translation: CASSDRGSETQYF. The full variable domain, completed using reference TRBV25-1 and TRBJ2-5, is EADIYQTPRYLVIGTGKKITLECSQTMGHDKMYWYQQDPGMELHLIHYSYGVNSTEKGDLSSESTVSRIRTEHFPLTLESARPSHTSQYLCASSDRGSETQYFGPGTRLLVL.

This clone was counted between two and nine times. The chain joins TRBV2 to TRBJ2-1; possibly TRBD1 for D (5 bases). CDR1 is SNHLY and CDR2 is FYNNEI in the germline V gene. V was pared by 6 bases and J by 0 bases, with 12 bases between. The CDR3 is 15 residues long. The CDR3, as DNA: TGTGCCAGCAGCCCTCAGGGCATCTCCTACAATGAGCAGTTCTTC. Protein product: CASSPQGISYNEQFF.

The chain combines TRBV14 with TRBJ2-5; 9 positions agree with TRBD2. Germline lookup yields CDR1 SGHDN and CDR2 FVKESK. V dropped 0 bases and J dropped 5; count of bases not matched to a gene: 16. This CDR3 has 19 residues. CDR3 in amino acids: CASSQDFWVSGGPGETQYF. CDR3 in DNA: TGTGCCAGCAGCCAAGACTTTTGGGTTAGCGGGGGACCCGGTGAGACCCAGTACTTC.

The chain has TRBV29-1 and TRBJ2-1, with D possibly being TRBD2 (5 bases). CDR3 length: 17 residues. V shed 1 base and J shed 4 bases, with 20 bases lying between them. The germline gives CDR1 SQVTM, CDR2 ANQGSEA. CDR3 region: CSVEGTHGLSMYNEQFF. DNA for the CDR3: TGCAGCGTTGAAGGTACTCATGGACTGAGTATGTACAATGAGCAGTTCTTC.

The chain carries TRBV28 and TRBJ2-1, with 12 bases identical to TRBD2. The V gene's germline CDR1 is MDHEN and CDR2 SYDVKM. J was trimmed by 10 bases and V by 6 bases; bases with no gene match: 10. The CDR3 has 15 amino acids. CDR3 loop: CASSLPSGGASEQFF. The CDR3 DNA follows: TGTGCCAGCAGCCTCCCTAGCGGGGGGGCCTCCGAGCAGTTCTTC. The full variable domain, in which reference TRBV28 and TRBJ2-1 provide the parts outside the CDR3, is DVKVTQSSRYLVKRTGEKVFLECVQDMDHENMFWYRQDPGLGLRLIYFSYDVKMKEKGDIPEGYSVSREKKERFSLILESASTNQTSMYLCASSLPSGGASEQFFGPGTRLTVL.

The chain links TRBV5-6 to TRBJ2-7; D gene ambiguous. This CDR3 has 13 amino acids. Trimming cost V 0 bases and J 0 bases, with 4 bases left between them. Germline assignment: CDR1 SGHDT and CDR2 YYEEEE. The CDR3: CASSLEFSYEQYF. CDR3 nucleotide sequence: TGTGCCAGCAGCTTGGAGTTCTCCTACGAGCAGTACTTC.

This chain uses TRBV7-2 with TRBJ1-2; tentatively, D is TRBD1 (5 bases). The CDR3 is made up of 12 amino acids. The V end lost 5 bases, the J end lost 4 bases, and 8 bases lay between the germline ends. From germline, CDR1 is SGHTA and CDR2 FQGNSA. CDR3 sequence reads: CASSIRGYGYTF. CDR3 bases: TGTGCCAGCAGCATAAGGGGCTATGGCTACACCTTC.

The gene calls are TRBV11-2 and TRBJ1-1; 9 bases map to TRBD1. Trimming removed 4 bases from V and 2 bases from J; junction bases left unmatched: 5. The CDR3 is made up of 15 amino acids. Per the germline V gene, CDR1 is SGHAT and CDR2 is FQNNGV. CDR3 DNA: TGTGCCAGCAGCTCGGGACAGGGTAAAAACACTGAAGCTTTCTTT. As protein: CASSSGQGKNTEAFF.